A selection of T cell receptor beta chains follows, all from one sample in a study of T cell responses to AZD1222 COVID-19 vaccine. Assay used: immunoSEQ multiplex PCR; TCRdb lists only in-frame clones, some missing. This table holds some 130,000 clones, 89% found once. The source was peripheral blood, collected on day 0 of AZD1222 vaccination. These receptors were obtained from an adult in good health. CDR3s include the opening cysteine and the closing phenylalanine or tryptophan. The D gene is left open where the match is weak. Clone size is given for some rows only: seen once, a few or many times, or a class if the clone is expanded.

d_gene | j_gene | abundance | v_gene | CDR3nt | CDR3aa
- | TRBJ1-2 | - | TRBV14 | TGTGCCAGCAGCCAAGGGATCTACTATGGCTACACCTTC | CASSQGIYYGYTF
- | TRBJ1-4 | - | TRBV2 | TGTGCCAGCAGCCCCCTTTTGGGGAGATTAGGAAAACTGTTTTTT | CASSPLLGRLGKLFF
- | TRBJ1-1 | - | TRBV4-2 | TGTGCCAGCAGCAGTGGGGTCGAAGCTTTCTTT | CASSSGVEAFF
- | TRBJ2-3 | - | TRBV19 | TGTGCAGTCGGGGTCACAGATACGCAGTATTTT | CAVGVTDTQYF
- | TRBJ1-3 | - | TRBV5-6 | TGTGCCAGCAGCCCCGGCGACAGAAGCTTCTCTGGAAACACCATATATTTT | CASSPGDRSFSGNTIYF
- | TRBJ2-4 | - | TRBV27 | TGTGCCAGCAGTAACCAACTCAGGGGAAACATTCAGTACTTC | CASSNQLRGNIQYF
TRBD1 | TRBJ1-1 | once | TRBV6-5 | TGTGCCAGCAGCCGACAGGGGGCAGGCACTGAAGCTTTCTTT | CASSRQGAGTEAFF
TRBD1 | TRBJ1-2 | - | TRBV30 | TGTGCCTGGAGGGGCGGGACAGGGAACTATGGCTACACCTTC | CAWRGGTGNYGYTF
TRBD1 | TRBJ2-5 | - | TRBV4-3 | TGCGCCAGCAGCCGGTCGGGACAGCGGGAGACCCAGTACTTC | CASSRSGQRETQYF
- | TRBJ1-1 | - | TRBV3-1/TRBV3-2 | TGTGCCAGCAGCCTGTCCGGGACTAACACTGAAGCTTTCTTT | CASSLSGTNTEAFF
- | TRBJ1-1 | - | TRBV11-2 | TGTGCCAGCAGCTTAGGTGCAGTCATGAACACTGAAGCTTTCTTT | CASSLGAVMNTEAFF
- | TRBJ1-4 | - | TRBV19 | TGTGCCAGTAGTGGATCCCTGGGGACTAATGAAAAACTGTTTTTT | CASSGSLGTNEKLFF
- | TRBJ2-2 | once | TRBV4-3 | TGCGCCAGCAGCCGCTACACCGGGGAGCTGTTTTTT | CASSRYTGELFF
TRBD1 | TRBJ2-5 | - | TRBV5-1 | TGCGCCAGCAGCTTGGCGGCCAGGGGGCAAGCTGAGACCCAGTACTTC | CASSLAARGQAETQYF
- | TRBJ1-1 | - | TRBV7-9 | TGTGCCAGCAGCTCCCCCGGGAGGAACACTGAAGCTTTCTTT | CASSSPGRNTEAFF
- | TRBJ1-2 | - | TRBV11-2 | TGTGCCAGCAGCTTACCCGATCTTCGCTACACCTTC | CASSLPDLRYTF
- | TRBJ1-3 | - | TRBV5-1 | TGCGCCAGCAGCTTAGGTAGTCTCGCAAACACCATATATTTT | CASSLGSLANTIYF